The sequence of this TCR beta chain was determined in a study of OX40 agonist ivuxolimab in advanced cancers. As concerns this clone: Its antigen remains unknown.

Profiled with immunoSEQ multiplex PCR; TCRdb holds only in-frame clones, not every one. Of some 43,000 clones listed, more than 70% are singletons. Overall study findings and caveats: Among the lowest levels of clonal expansion were found in partial responders at 0.1-3.0 mg/kg. There were, on average, more expanded clones in CD8+ T cells than in CD4+.

Germline trimming cut 5 bases from V and 6 bases from J; bases unmatched to any gene: 4. This CDR3 spans 13 amino acids. Germline values: CDR1 SEHNR, CDR2 FQNEAQ (reference sequence). The chain carries TRBV7-9 and TRBJ1-2, with 9 bases matching TRBD1. The input for sequencing was CD4+ or CD8+ T cells sorted from blood, taken in a trial of the OX40 agonist ivuxolimab. The sequence was collected from an adult with an advanced solid tumor such as melanoma, head and neck, liver or kidney cancer. CDR3 loop: CASSARTGDGYTF. DNA of the CDR3: TGTGCCAGCAGCGCACGGACAGGGGATGGCTACACCTTC. The variable domain in full, with the rest retrieved from reference TRBV7-9 and TRBJ1-2, is DTGVSQNPRHKITKRGQNVTFRCDPISEHNRLYWYRQTLGQGPEFLTYFQNEAQLEKSRLLSDRFSAERPKGSFSTLEIQRTEQGDSAMYLCASSARTGDGYTFGSGTRLTVV.